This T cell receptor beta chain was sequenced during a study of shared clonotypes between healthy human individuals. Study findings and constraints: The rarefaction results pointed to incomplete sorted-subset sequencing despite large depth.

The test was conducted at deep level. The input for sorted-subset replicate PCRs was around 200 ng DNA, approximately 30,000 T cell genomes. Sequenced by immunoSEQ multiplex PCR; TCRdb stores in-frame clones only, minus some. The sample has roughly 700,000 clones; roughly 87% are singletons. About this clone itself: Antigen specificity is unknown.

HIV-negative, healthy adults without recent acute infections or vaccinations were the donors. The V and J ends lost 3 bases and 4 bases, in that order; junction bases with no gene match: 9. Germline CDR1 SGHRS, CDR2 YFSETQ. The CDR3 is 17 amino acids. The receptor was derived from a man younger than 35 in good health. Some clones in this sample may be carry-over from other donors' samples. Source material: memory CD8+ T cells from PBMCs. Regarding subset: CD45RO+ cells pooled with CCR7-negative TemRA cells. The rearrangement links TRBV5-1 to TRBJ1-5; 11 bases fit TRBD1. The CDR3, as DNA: TGCGCCAGCAGCTGGGCACCGGGACAGGGGGTGAATCAGCCCCAGCATTTT. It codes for CASSWAPGQGVNQPQHF.